This TCR beta chain was found in a study of cytomegalovirus exposure and HLA in healthy donors. Points on this clone: The target antigen is unknown.

PCR amplification relied on 60 Vbeta primers (plus 13 Jbeta primers). Authors' methods: About 10 million shared chains were among around 80 million unique TCR beta chains counted in a later analysis. The method was immunoSEQ multiplex PCR; TCRdb's version includes in-frame clones alone and lacks a portion of them. D and trimming were read from the DNA, whereas the V and J calls and clone size are those reported in that table. The sample shows 35,000 to 50,000 clones, and 8% to 10% sits with its ten largest clones. Study results and caveats: Immune exposure information available was restricted to CMV serostatus. The listing of roughly 160 TCR beta chains classed them as cytomegalovirus-associated.

With 7 bases clipped from V and 5 bases from J, the junction kept 5 bases outside the gene matches. The CDR3 has 14 amino acids. Germline CDR1 LNHDA, CDR2 SQIVND (reference sequence). This receptor was identified in a male donor in good health and CMV-seronegative. The sequencing input was PBMCs. The V gene is TRBV19, the J gene TRBJ1-5; 10 nucleotides line up with TRBD1. In DNA form, the CDR3 reads TGTGCCAGTACCGGGGGACAGGGGTATCAGCCCCAGCATTTT. This sequence encodes CASTGGQGYQPQHF. Using reference TRBV19 and TRBJ1-5 for the parts outside the CDR3, the full variable domain is DGGITQSPKYLFRKEGQNVTLSCEQNLNHDAMYWYRQDPGQGLRLIYYSQIVNDFQKGDIAEGYSVSREKKESFPLTVTSAQKNPTAFYLCASTGGQGYQPQHFGDGTRLSIL.